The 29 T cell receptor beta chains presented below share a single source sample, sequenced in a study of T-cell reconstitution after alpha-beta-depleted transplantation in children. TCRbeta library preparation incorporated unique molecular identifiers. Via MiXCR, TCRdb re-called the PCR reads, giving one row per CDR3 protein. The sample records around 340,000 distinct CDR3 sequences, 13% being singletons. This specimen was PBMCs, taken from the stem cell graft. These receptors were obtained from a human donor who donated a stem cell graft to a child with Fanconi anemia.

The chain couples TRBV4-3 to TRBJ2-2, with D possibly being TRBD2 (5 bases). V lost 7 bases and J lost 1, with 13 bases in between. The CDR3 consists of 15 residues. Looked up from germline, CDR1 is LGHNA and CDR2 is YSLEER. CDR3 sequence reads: CASNPEVRNTGELFF. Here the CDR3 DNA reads TGCGCCAGCAATCCGGAGGTCAGGAACACCGGGGAGCTGTTTTTT.

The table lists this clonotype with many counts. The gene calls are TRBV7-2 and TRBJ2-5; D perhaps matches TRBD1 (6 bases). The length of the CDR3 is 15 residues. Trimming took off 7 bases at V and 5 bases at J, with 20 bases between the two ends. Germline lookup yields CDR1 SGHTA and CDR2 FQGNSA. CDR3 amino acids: CASTLEAGGSETQYF. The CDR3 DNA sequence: TGTGCCAGCACCCTCGAGGCTGGGGGCAGTGAGACCCAGTACTTC.

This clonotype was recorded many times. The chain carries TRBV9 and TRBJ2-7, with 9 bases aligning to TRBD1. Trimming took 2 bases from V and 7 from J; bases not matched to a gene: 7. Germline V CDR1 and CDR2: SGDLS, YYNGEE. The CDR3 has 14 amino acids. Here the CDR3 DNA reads TGTGCCAGCAGCGTTGGGACAGGGTCCGGGGAGCAGTACTTC. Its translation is CASSVGTGSGEQYF.

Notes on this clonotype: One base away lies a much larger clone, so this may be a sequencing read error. The CDR3 region has the DNA TGCTGTGCTTCCCCGGACAGGGGGGTAGGGACTGAAGCTTTCTTT. As protein: CCASPDRGVGTEAFF. The chain is built from TRBV20-1 and TRBJ1-1, with TRBD1 matching over 10 bases. This CDR3 spans 15 amino acids. CDR1 is DFQATT and CDR2 is SNEGSKA in the germline V gene (reference sequence).

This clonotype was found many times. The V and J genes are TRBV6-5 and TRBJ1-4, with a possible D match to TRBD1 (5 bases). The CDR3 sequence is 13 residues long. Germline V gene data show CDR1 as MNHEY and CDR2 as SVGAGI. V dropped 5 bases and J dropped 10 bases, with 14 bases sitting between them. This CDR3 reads CASSPQGVGKLFF. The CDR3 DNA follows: TGTGCCAGCAGTCCTCAGGGAGTCGGAAAACTGTTTTTT.

The CDR3 reads CASSPEGQGYNSPLHF. Written as DNA, the CDR3 is TGCGCCAGCAGCCCTGAGGGACAGGGGTATAATTCACCCCTCCACTTT. J is TRBJ1-6 and V is TRBV4-3, with 10 bases that match TRBD1. CDR3 size: 16 residues. Germline CDR1 LGHNA, CDR2 YSLEER. The ends lost 4 bases at V and 4 bases at J; junction bases unmatched: 4.

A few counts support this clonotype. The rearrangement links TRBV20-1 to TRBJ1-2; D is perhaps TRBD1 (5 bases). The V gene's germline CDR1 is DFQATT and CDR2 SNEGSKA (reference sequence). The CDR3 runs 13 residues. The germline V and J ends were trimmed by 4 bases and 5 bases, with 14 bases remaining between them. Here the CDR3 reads CSATRDARYGYTF. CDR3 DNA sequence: TGCAGTGCTACCCGGGACGCCAGATATGGCTACACCTTC.

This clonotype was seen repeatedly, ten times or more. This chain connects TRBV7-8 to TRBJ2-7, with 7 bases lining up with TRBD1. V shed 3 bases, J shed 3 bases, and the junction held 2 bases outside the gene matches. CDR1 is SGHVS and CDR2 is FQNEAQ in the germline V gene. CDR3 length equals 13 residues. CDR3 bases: TGTGCCAGCAGCTTGGGACAGCTCTACGAGCAGTACTTC. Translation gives CASSLGQLYEQYF.

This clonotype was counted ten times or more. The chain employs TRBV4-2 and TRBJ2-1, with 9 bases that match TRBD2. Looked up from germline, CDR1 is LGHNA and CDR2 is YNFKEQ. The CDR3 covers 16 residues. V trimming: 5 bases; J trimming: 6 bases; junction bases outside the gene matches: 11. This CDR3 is CASSTVAGALLNEQFF. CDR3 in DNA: TGTGCCAGCAGCACGGTAGCGGGGGCCTTACTCAATGAGCAGTTCTTC.

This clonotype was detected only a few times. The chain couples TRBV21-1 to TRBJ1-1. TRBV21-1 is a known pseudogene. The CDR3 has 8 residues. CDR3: CASTEAFF. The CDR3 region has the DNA TGTGCCAGCACTGAAGCTTTCTTT.

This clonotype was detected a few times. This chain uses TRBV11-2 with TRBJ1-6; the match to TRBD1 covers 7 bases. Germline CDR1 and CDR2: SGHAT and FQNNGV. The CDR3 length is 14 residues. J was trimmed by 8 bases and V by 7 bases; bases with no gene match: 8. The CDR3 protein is CASTQDREDSPLHF. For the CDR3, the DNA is TGTGCCAGCACCCAAGACAGGGAGGATTCACCCCTCCACTTT.

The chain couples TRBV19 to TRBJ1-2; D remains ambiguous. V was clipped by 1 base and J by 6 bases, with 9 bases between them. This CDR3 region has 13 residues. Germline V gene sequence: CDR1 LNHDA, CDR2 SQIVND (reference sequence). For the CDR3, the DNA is TGTGCCAGTAGTATAGGAGGCCCGAATGGCTACACCTTC. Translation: CASSIGGPNGYTF. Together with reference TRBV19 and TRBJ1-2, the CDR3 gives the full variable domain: DGGITQSPKYLFRKEGQNVTLSCEQNLNHDAMYWYRQDPGQGLRLIYYSQIVNDFQKGDIAEGYSVSREKKESFPLTVTSAQKNPTAFYLCASSIGGPNGYTFGSGTRLTVV.

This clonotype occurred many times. In DNA form, the CDR3 reads TGTGCCAGCAAGTTAATGGTTTTATCAGGCTACACCTTC. This encodes CASKLMVLSGYTF. The V and J genes are TRBV7-9 and TRBJ1-2, with D unclear. CDR1 is SEHNR and CDR2 is FQNEAQ in the germline V gene (reference sequence). This CDR3 has 13 amino acids. V dropped 7 bases and J dropped 8 bases, with 17 bases sitting between them.

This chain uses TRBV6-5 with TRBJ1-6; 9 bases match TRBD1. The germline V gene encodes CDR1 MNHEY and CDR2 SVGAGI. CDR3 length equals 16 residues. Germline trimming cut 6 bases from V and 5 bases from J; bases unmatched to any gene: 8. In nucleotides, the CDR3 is TGTGCCAGCAGGCCTCAGGACAGGGGAGATAATTCACCCCTCCACTTT. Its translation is CASRPQDRGDNSPLHF.

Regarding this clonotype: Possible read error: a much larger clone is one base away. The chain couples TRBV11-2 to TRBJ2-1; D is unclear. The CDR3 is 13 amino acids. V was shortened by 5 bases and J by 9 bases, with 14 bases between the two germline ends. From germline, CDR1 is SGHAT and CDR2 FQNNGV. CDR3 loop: CASSRPPSSEQFF. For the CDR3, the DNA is TGTGCCAGCAGCCGCCCACCGTCTAGTGAGCAGTTCTTC. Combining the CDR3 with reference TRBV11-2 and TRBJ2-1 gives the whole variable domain EAGVAQSPRYKIIEKRQSVAFWCNPISGHATLYWYQQILGQGPKLLIQFQNNGVVDDSQLPKDRFSAERLKGVDSTLKIQPAKLEDSAVYLCASSRPPSSEQFFGPGTRLTVL.

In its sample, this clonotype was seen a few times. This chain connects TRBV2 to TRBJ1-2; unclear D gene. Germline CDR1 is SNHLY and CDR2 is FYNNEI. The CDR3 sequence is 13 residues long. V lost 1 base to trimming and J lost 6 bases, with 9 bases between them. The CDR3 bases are TGTGCCAGCAGTGAAGGTGACTTGGATGGCTACACCTTC. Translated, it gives CASSEGDLDGYTF.

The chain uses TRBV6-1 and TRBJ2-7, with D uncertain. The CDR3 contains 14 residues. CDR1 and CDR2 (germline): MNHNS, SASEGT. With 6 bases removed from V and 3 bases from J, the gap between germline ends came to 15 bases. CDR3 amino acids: CASRKGPANYEQYF. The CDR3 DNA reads TGTGCCAGCAGGAAAGGGCCGGCCAACTACGAGCAGTACTTC.

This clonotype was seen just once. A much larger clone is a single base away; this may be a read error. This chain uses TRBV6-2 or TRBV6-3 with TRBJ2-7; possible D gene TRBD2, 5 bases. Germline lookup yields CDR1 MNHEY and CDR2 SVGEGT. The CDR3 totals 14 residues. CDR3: CASSSPRTAAEHYF. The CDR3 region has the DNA TGTGCCAGCAGTTCCCCGAGGACTGCGGCCGAGCATTACTTC.

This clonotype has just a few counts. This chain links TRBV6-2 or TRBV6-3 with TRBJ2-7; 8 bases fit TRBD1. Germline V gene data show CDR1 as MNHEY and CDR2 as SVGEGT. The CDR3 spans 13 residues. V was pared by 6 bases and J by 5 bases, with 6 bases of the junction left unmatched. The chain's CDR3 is CASSSGQGHEQYF. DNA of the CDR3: TGTGCCAGCAGCTCCGGACAGGGCCACGAGCAGTACTTC.

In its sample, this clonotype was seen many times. The DNA for the CDR3 is TGTGCCAGCAGCAGGGACAGGGGAAAGAACACTGAAGCTTTCTTT. Residues: CASSRDRGKNTEAFF. V is TRBV12-3 or TRBV12-4 and J is TRBJ1-1; 10 nucleotides line up with TRBD1. V was pared by 6 bases and J by 1 base, with 5 bases of the junction left unmatched. The CDR3 totals 15 residues.

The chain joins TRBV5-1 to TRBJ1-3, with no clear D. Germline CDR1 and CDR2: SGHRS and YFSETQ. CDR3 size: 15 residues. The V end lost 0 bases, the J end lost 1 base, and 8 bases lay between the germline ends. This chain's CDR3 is CASSLEVNSGNTIYF. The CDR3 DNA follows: TGCGCCAGCAGCTTGGAGGTCAATTCTGGAAACACCATATATTTT.

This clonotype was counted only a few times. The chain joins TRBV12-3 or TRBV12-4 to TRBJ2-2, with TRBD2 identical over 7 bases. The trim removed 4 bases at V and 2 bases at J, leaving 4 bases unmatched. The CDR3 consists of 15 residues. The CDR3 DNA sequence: TGTGCCAGCAGTTCCCTAGCGGACAACACCGGGGAGCTGTTTTTT. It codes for CASSSLADNTGELFF.

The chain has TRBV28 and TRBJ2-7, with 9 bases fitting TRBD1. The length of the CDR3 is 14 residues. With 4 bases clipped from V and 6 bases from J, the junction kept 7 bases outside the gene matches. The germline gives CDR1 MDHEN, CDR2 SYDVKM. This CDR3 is CASSSRDRVAEQYF. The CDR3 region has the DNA TGTGCCAGCAGTTCCCGGGACAGGGTGGCCGAGCAGTACTTC.

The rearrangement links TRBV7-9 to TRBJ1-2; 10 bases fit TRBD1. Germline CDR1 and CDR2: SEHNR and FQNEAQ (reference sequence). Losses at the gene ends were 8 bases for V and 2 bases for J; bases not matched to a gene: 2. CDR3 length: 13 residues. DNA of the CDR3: TGTGCCAGCGAGGGACAGGGGAACTATGGCTACACCTTC. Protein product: CASEGQGNYGYTF.

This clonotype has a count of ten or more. Here the CDR3 reads CAISEWNTEAFF. Here the CDR3 DNA reads TGTGCCATCAGTGAGTGGAACACTGAAGCTTTCTTT. The chain uses TRBV10-3 and TRBJ1-1; D gene uncertain. CDR1 is ENHRY, CDR2 SYGVKD, per germline. Trimming cost V 1 base and J 1 base, with 1 base left between them. This CDR3 has 12 amino acids.

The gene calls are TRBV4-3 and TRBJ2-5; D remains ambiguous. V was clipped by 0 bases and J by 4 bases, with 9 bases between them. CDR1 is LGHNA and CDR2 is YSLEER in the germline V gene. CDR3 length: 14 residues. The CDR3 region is CASSQDDLGETQYF. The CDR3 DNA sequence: TGCGCCAGCAGCCAAGACGACTTGGGAGAGACCCAGTACTTC.

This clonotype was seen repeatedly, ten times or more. The CDR3: CASSTKTGYEQYF. In DNA, the CDR3 is TGTGCCAGCTCGACAAAAACGGGTTACGAGCAGTACTTC. The V gene is TRBV27, the J gene TRBJ2-7; unclear D gene. Trimming left V 8 bases short and J 4 bases short, with 15 bases between. This CDR3 contains 13 residues. The germline V gene has CDR1 MNHEY and CDR2 SMNVEV (reference sequence).

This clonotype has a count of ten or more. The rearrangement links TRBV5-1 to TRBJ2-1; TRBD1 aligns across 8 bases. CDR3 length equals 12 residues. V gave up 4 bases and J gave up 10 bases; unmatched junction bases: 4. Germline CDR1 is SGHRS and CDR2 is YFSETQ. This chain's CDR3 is CASSPTGVEQFF. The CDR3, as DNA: TGCGCCAGCAGCCCGACAGGGGTAGAGCAGTTCTTC. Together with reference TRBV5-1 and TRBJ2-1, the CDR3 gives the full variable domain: KAGVTQTPRYLIKTRGQQVTLSCSPISGHRSVSWYQQTPGQGLQFLFEYFSETQRNKGNFPGRFSGRQFSNSRSEMNVSTLELGDSALYLCASSPTGVEQFFGPGTRLTVL.

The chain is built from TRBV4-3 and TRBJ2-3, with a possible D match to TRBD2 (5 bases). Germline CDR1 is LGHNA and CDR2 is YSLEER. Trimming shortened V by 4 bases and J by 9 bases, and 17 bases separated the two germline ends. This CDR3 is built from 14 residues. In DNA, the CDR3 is TGCGCCAGCAGCCCGGCCTCACTAGGAGAGACGCAGTATTTT. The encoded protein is CASSPASLGETQYF.